The 30 T cell receptor beta chains below were found in one sample sequenced in a study of blood T cell repertoires in COVID-19. Sequencing was performed with immunoSEQ multiplex PCR; in TCRdb, only in-frame clones are kept and a portion is missing. The table records about 240,000 clones, around nine tenths of them present only once. The material sequenced was peripheral blood. The receptor source for this set is a woman in her 70s with active or convalescent COVID-19.

The V and J genes are TRBV5-1 and TRBJ1-6; D perhaps matches TRBD1 (5 bases). Germline lookup yields CDR1 SGHRS and CDR2 YFSETQ. V lost 4 bases, J lost 7 bases, and 15 bases lay in between. The CDR3 is 15 residues long. CDR3: CASSPPGRGNSPLHF. CDR3 nucleotides: TGCGCCAGCAGCCCCCCGGGTAGGGGCAATTCACCCCTCCACTTT.

This clone occurred a few times. The chain links TRBV9 to TRBJ1-1, with a weak D call TRBD1 (5 bases). CDR1 is SGDLS, CDR2 YYNGEE, per germline. This CDR3 has 13 residues. Trimming stripped 6 bases from V and 0 bases from J, with 9 bases between. CDR3 loop: CASTREMNTEAFF. In DNA form, the CDR3 reads TGTGCCAGCACCAGGGAAATGAACACTGAAGCTTTCTTT.

The V and J genes are TRBV6-2 or TRBV6-3 and TRBJ2-3; tentative D call: TRBD2 (5 bases). CDR1 MNHEY and CDR2 SVGEGT come from the germline V gene. This CDR3 has 12 residues. Trimming left V 6 bases short and J 6 bases short, with 10 bases between. CDR3 residues: CASSTTGDTQYF. DNA of the CDR3: TGTGCCAGCAGCACCACGGGGGATACGCAGTATTTT.

This clone was seen only a few times. The chain recombines TRBV29-1 with TRBJ1-5, with TRBD1 matching over 7 bases. Germline V CDR1 and CDR2: SQVTM, ANQGSEA. This CDR3 contains 14 residues. Trimming removed 4 bases from V and 3 bases from J; junction bases left unmatched: 6. The CDR3 region has the DNA TGCAGCGTTGCTGGGACAGCCTTCAATCAGCCCCAGCATTTT. Translation: CSVAGTAFNQPQHF. Full variable domain (remainder filled in from reference TRBV29-1 and TRBJ1-5): SAVISQKPSRDICQRGTSLTIQCQVDSQVTMMFWYRQQPGQSLTLIATANQGSEATYESGFVIDKFPISRPNLTFSTLTVSNMSPEDSSIYLCSVAGTAFNQPQHFGDGTRLSIL.

J is TRBJ2-7 and V is TRBV18, with a weak D call TRBD2 (6 bases). The CDR3 consists of 14 residues. CDR1 and CDR2 from the germline V gene are KGHSH and LQKENI. With 3 bases removed from V and 3 bases from J, the gap between germline ends came to 12 bases. The CDR3 protein is CASSPSGTHYEQYF. The CDR3 nucleotides are TGTGCCAGCTCACCTAGCGGCACCCACTACGAGCAGTACTTC. Together with reference TRBV18 and TRBJ2-7, the CDR3 gives the full variable domain: NAGVMQNPRHLVRRRGQEARLRCSPMKGHSHVYWYRQLPEEGLKFMVYLQKENIIDESGMPKERFSAEFPKEGPSILRIQQVVRGDSAAYFCASSPSGTHYEQYFGPGTRLTVT.

This sequence joins TRBV5-1 and TRBJ1-1; D ambiguous. Germline values: CDR1 SGHRS, CDR2 YFSETQ. Trimming removed 4 bases at V and 1 base at J, with 11 bases between. The CDR3 has 14 amino acids. The CDR3 spells CASSPMGQNTEAFF. CDR3 DNA: TGCGCCAGCAGCCCTATGGGCCAGAACACTGAAGCTTTCTTT.

The gene calls are TRBV27 and TRBJ2-2; D call uncertain. The CDR3 length is 13 residues. Trimming took 6 bases from V and 4 from J, leaving 9 bases between them. Germline V gives CDR1 MNHEY, CDR2 SMNVEV (reference sequence). CDR3 in amino acids: CASRNRPTGELFF. CDR3 nucleotides: TGTGCCAGCAGAAACAGACCCACCGGGGAGCTGTTTTTT.

The chain uses TRBV10-1 and TRBJ1-2; 8 bases map to TRBD1. The CDR3 has 14 residues. Germline CDR1 reads WNHNN; CDR2 reads SYGVQD (reference sequence). The J segment lost 6 bases and the V segment lost 5 bases, leaving 8 bases of the junction unmatched. The CDR3 spells CASSPDRGAHGYTF. For the CDR3, the DNA is TGCGCCAGCAGTCCTGACAGGGGCGCGCATGGCTACACCTTC.

The table lists this clone with a few counts. The chain links TRBV2 to TRBJ1-2; D gene unclear. The CDR3 covers 15 residues. Trimming cost V 5 bases and J 5 bases, with 18 bases left between them. Germline CDR1 SNHLY, CDR2 FYNNEI. CDR3 coding DNA: TGTGCCAGCAGTCTATCGGGTCCCGGAGGTTATGGCTACACCTTC. It yields the protein CASSLSGPGGYGYTF.

The CDR3 here is CASSFGQITGELFF. CDR3 bases: TGTGCCAGCAGCTTTGGACAGATCACCGGGGAGCTGTTTTTT. This chain uses TRBV11-2 with TRBJ2-2; tentatively, D is TRBD1 (6 bases). The CDR3 sequence is 14 residues long. CDR1 SGHAT and CDR2 FQNNGV come from the germline V gene. Trimming stripped 3 bases from V and 4 bases from J, with 9 bases between.

This clone was seen a single time. V usage is TRBV11-2 and J usage is TRBJ2-5, with 7 bases fitting TRBD2. Per the germline V gene, CDR1 is SGHAT and CDR2 is FQNNGV. V gave up 5 bases and J gave up 1 base; unmatched junction bases: 1. The CDR3 is made up of 13 amino acids. The CDR3: CASSPGGQETQYF. The CDR3, as DNA: TGTGCCAGCAGCCCGGGGGGCCAAGAGACCCAGTACTTC.

This clone was seen many times. This rearrangement joins TRBV7-9 to TRBJ2-7, with 10 bases fitting TRBD1. J gave up 3 bases and V 4 bases, and 6 bases lay outside the gene matches. In germline, CDR1 is SEHNR, CDR2 FQNEAQ (reference sequence). The CDR3 loop spans 15 amino acids. The CDR3 nucleotides are TGTGCCAGCAGCTCTCTGGACAGGGGGAACTACGAGCAGTACTTC. Translated: CASSSLDRGNYEQYF.

Concerning this clone: The junction shows a germline mismatch at one end, possibly a read error. The rearrangement joins TRBV14 to TRBJ1-2, with 7 bases matching TRBD1. Germline CDR1 and CDR2: SGHDN and FVKESK. The length of the CDR3 is 15 residues. The CDR3 here is CASSLLPQGVYGCTF. CDR3 bases: TGTGCCAGCAGCCTCCTACCCCAGGGGGTGTATGGCTGCACCTTC.

The chain joins TRBV11-3 to TRBJ2-1; tentative D call: TRBD2 (5 bases). The V gene's germline CDR1 is SGHNT and CDR2 YENEEA. The germline V and J ends were trimmed by 6 bases and 10 bases, with 10 bases remaining between them. The CDR3 covers 11 residues. CDR3 sequence (DNA): TGTGCCAGCAGGGCGGGTCAGGAGCAGTTCTTC. Residues: CASRAGQEQFF.

In this sample, this clone turned up once. This rearrangement joins TRBV6-5 to TRBJ2-7, with TRBD1 matching 7 bases. The V gene's germline CDR1 is MNHEY and CDR2 SVGAGI. There are 12 residues in the CDR3. The ends lost 11 bases at V and 5 bases at J; junction bases unmatched: 9. The CDR3 DNA sequence: TGTGCCTCTCAACAGGGGAATCACGAGCAGTACTTC. It translates to CASQQGNHEQYF.

The gene calls are TRBV5-1 and TRBJ2-5; 8 positions match TRBD1. Unmatched junction bases numbered 4, after V lost 5 bases and J lost 4 bases. Germline V gene data show CDR1 as SGHRS and CDR2 as YFSETQ. This CDR3 spans 13 amino acids. This CDR3 is CASRMTGVETQYF. CDR3 DNA: TGCGCCAGCAGGATGACAGGGGTAGAGACCCAGTACTTC.

J is TRBJ1-2 and V is TRBV5-6; the match to TRBD1 covers 8 bases. After removal of 3 bases from V and 4 bases from J, the junction contained 11 bases not matched to a gene. Germline V gene lookup returns CDR1 SGHDT and CDR2 YYEEEE. This CDR3 region has 16 residues. In DNA form, the CDR3 reads TGTGCCAGCAGCTACGGGACAGGCCGAACCCCCTATGGCTACACCTTC. It encodes CASSYGTGRTPYGYTF.

This clone has more than one count but fewer than ten. V and J are TRBV5-6 and TRBJ2-2; 8 nucleotides align to TRBD2. The CDR3 has 15 residues. Germline V CDR1 and CDR2: SGHDT, YYEEEE. V lost 4 bases, J lost 2 bases, and 4 bases stayed unmatched. The CDR3 DNA follows: TGTGCCAGCAGCCAGCGGGGGCTTAACACCGGGGAGCTGTTTTTT. This encodes CASSQRGLNTGELFF.

This chain joins TRBV5-1 and TRBJ1-2; a weak D match, TRBD1 (6 bases). V lost 0 bases, J lost 4 bases, and 13 bases lay in between. The germline V gene encodes CDR1 SGHRS and CDR2 YFSETQ. CDR3 size: 15 residues. DNA of the CDR3: TGCGCCAGCAGCTTGGGTAGGCAGGGGATCTATGGCTACACCTTC. Translating gives CASSLGRQGIYGYTF.

CDR3 region: CASRRVLYGYTF. The DNA for the CDR3 is TGTGCCAGCAGGCGGGTCCTCTATGGCTACACCTTC. The rearrangement joins TRBV2 to TRBJ1-2; D is ambiguous. Germline V lookup: CDR1 SNHLY, CDR2 FYNNEI. The ends were cut back, 6 bases at V and 4 bases at J, with 9 bases in the middle. There are 12 residues in the CDR3.

The genes are TRBV2 and TRBJ2-5; 9 bases line up with TRBD2. Germline lookup yields CDR1 SNHLY and CDR2 FYNNEI. The CDR3 is 17 residues long. Trimming took 8 bases from V and 5 from J; bases not matched to a gene: 18. CDR3 nucleotide sequence: TGTGCCAGCTCCTTGAGAAGGGGCGGGGGGGCAAAGGAGACCCAGTACTTC. Translating it yields CASSLRRGGGAKETQYF.

The rearrangement links TRBV24-1 to TRBJ2-7, with TRBD1 matching 9 bases. After removal of 5 bases from V and 1 base from J, the junction contained 5 bases not matched to a gene. CDR3 length: 15 residues. CDR1 and CDR2 from the germline V gene are KGHDR and SFDVKD. In nucleotides, the CDR3 is TGTGCCACCAGTGGACCCGGGACAGGGTCCTACGAGCAGTACTTC. As protein: CATSGPGTGSYEQYF.

The chain combines TRBV27 with TRBJ2-1, with a possible D match to TRBD1 (5 bases). The V and J ends lost 5 bases and 3 bases respectively, with 14 bases between them. CDR1 and CDR2 from the germline V gene are MNHEY and SMNVEV (reference sequence). The CDR3 is 15 amino acids. CDR3 amino acids: CASSKDNRLYNEQFF. The DNA of the CDR3 is TGTGCCAGCAGTAAGGACAATAGACTCTACAATGAGCAGTTCTTC.

This clone has just one count. The V and J genes are TRBV19 and TRBJ2-5; TRBD2 matches 10 bases. The V gene end was trimmed by 7 bases and the J gene end by 0 bases; junction bases not matched to a gene: 5. This CDR3 comprises 15 residues. CDR1 LNHDA and CDR2 SQIVND come from the germline V gene (reference sequence). CDR3 coding DNA: TGTGCCAGTAAAACTAGCGGGGCGTACCAAGAGACCCAGTACTTC. This encodes CASKTSGAYQETQYF.

The CDR3 nucleotides read TGTGCCAGCAGCCCTGCCATCATGAGTTACACTGAAGCTTTCTTT. Its protein is CASSPAIMSYTEAFF. The chain has TRBV6-6 and TRBJ1-1; D gene unclear. The CDR3 has 15 residues. The V end lost 6 bases, the J end lost 3 bases, and 17 bases lay between the germline ends. Germline V gene lookup returns CDR1 MNHNY and CDR2 SVGAGI (reference sequence).

The CDR3 sequence: CSAWTSGGQFF. CDR3 DNA sequence: TGCAGTGCTTGGACTAGCGGGGGTCAGTTCTTC. V gene TRBV20-1 combines with J gene TRBJ2-1, with 13 bases identical to TRBD2. V lost 5 bases, J lost 13 bases, and 2 bases stayed unmatched. The CDR3 is 11 amino acids. Germline loops: CDR1 DFQATT, CDR2 SNEGSKA (reference sequence).

This chain links TRBV10-3 with TRBJ1-2; 9 nucleotides align to TRBD1. Per the germline V gene, CDR1 is ENHRY and CDR2 is SYGVKD. The CDR3 consists of 12 residues. The V segment lost 9 bases and the J segment 4 bases; nucleotides outside the gene matches: 3. CDR3: CAIRQGGYGYTF. Written as DNA, the CDR3 is TGTGCCATTCGACAGGGGGGCTATGGCTACACCTTC.

The sample holds one count of this clone. The chain links TRBV10-1 to TRBJ2-2, with TRBD1 identical over 8 bases. CDR3 length: 16 residues. V shed 4 bases and J 5 bases; nucleotides not matched to a gene: 9. Germline-derived CDR1 and CDR2 are WNHNN and SYGVQD (reference sequence). Here the CDR3 reads CASSGRTGRGTGELFF. The DNA for the CDR3 is TGCGCCAGCAGTGGCCGGACAGGGAGAGGGACCGGGGAGCTGTTTTTT.

The V gene is TRBV9, the J gene TRBJ2-7; TRBD2 matches 7 bases. V was pared by 0 bases and J by 2 bases, with 5 bases of the junction left unmatched. Germline lookup yields CDR1 SGDLS and CDR2 YYNGEE. The CDR3 contains 15 residues. In nucleotides, the CDR3 is TGTGCCAGCAGCGTAGCGACTAGCCCAGCCTACGAGCAGTACTTC. Encoded protein: CASSVATSPAYEQYF. The whole variable domain, remainder taken from reference TRBV9 and TRBJ2-7, is DSGVTQTPKHLITATGQRVTLRCSPRSGDLSVYWYQQSLDQGLQFLIQYYNGEERAKGNILERFSAQQFPDLHSELNLSSLELGDSALYFCASSVATSPAYEQYFGPGTRLTVT.

The gene calls are TRBV5-4 and TRBJ2-2, with D perhaps TRBD2 (7 bases). V lost 4 bases and J lost 4, with 23 bases in between. This CDR3 comprises 18 residues. Germline loops: CDR1 SGHNT, CDR2 YYREEE (reference sequence). The CDR3 bases are TGTGCCAGCAGCCCTTCTAGCGGAGGGGGAGTCCCCACCGGGGAGCTGTTTTTT. Translated: CASSPSSGGGVPTGELFF.